This T cell receptor (beta chain) was sequenced during a study of T cells expressing NK-cell markers (TCRdb year 2020). As for the study more broadly: Fewer than ten donors provided sorted CD3+CD56+NKG2C+, CD3+CD56+NKG2C- and CD3+CD56-NKG2C+ T-cell subsets, whose TCR beta-chain repertoires were profiled. Libraries were sequenced as 2 x 150 bp reads on Illumina HiSeq 2000/2500, MiSeq or NextSeq. The eight sequenced donors were randomly selected healthy volunteers, three men and five women. Seven of the eight sequenced donors were HCMV-seropositive and one was HCMV-seronegative. The full study reports these points: In six donors, the dominant CD3+CD56+NKG2C+ clonotypes ranked among the top 10 CD8+ clonotypes, making up 1.0-7.0% of CD8+ T cells. Whether the expanded NKG2C-expressing T cell clones were specific for HCMV antigens remained unclear. Those dominant clonotypes were again the most abundant among CD3+CD56-NKG2C+ cells in four donors, at about 28.3-65%.

Sequenced on an Illumina HiSeq 2000. TCR beta cDNA libraries were prepared using 5'RACE template switching, which introduced a universal primer site and unique molecular identifiers. Synthesis of cDNA was primed from the TCR beta constant segment and was followed by two consecutive PCR amplification steps. Per the source publication's procedure: MIGEC was used to demultiplex reads and group reads by UMI, and MiTCR was used to assemble and quantify clonotypes. To remove erroneous sequences, TCR cDNA sequences were retained only when supported by two or more reads. The tcR package was used for downstream repertoire analysis, and clonotypes were matched between fractions using CDR3 nucleotide sequence together with V segment. Antigen specificity was annotated against VDJdb with VDJmatch, allowing one amino acid substitution in CDR3. TCRdb reprocessed the reads and lists each CDR3 protein sequence as a single entry, with no DNA. None of the V and J calls come from the authors' own analysis; TCRdb made them. The sample table gives 350,000 to 400,000 distinct CDR3 sequences. The top ten clones comprise about 10% of the sample.

Concerning this clonotype: This receptor's antigen is unknown.

HCMV serostatus was determined by detecting HCMV-specific IgG in serum with a commercial ELISA kit. Peripheral blood mononuclear cells were isolated from blood by Ficoll density gradient centrifugation. Reading from cysteine to phenylalanine, the CDR3 counts 15 amino acids. No DNA sequence is on record. CDR1 is given as LNHNV and CDR2 as YYDKDF, both from the germline V gene (reference sequence). The clonotype originates from a woman aged 45-65 years in good health. Donor details come from another sample of the same person, matched by shared clones. Specimen: blood T cells: a sorted CD56 or NKG2C T cell subset, CD4+ or CD8+ T cells, or bulk PBMC T cells (not recorded which). The rearranged segments are TRBV15 and TRBJ1-1; absent DNA, TCRdb's TRBD1 call cannot be checked. The CDR3 amino acid sequence is: CATSRGGTGKTEAFF.